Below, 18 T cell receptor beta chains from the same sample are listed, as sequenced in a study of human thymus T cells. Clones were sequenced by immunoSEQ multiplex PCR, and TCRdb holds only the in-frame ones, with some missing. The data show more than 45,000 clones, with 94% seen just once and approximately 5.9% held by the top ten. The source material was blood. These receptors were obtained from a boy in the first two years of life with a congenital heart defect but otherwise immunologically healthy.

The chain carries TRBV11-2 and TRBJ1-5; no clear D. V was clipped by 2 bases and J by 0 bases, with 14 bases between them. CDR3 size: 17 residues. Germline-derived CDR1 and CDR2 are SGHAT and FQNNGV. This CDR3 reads CASSLNAVGYSNQPQHF. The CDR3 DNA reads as TGTGCCAGCAGCTTAAATGCAGTGGGGTATAGCAATCAGCCCCAGCATTTT.

The CDR3 DNA reads as TGTGCCAGCAGCGTAGGCAGTGATAAGTCCTACGAGCAGTACTTC. Its protein product is CASSVGSDKSYEQYF. The chain recombines TRBV9 with TRBJ2-7; D unclear. The CDR3 sequence is 15 residues long. CDR1 SGDLS and CDR2 YYNGEE come from the germline V gene. V lost 0 bases to trimming and J lost 1 base, with 11 bases between them.

The CDR3 spells CASSSGNTIYF. In nucleotides, the CDR3 is TGTGCCAGTAGTAGTGGAAACACCATATATTTT. This rearrangement joins TRBV19 to TRBJ1-3; D unresolved. Trimming took 4 bases from V and 3 from J, leaving 1 base between them. The germline V gene has CDR1 LNHDA and CDR2 SQIVND (reference sequence). The CDR3 is 11 amino acids. Combining the CDR3 with reference TRBV19 and TRBJ1-3 gives the whole variable domain DGGITQSPKYLFRKEGQNVTLSCEQNLNHDAMYWYRQDPGQGLRLIYYSQIVNDFQKGDIAEGYSVSREKKESFPLTVTSAQKNPTAFYLCASSSGNTIYFGEGSWLTVV.

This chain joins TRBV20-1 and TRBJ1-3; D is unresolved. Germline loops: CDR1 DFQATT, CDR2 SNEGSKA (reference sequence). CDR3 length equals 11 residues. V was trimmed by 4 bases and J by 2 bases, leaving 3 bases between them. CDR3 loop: CSAITGNTIYF. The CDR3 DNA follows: TGCAGTGCTATCACTGGAAACACCATATATTTT.

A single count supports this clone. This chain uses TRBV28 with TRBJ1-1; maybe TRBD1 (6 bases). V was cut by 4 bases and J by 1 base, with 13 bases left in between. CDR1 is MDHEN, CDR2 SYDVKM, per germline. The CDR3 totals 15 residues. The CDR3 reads CASSSMTGGNTEAFF. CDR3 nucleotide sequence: TGTGCCAGCAGTTCAATGACAGGAGGGAACACTGAAGCTTTCTTT.

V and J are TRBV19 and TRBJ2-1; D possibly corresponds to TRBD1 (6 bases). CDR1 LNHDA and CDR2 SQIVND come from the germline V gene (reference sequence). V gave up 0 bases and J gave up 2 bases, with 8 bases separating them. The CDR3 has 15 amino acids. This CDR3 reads CASSIDGDTYNEQFF. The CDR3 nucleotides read TGTGCCAGTAGTATAGATGGGGACACCTACAATGAGCAGTTCTTC.

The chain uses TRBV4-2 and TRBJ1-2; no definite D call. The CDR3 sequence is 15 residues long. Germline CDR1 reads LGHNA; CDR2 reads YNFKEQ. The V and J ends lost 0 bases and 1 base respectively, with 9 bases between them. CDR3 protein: CASSQDGSLNYGYTF. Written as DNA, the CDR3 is TGTGCCAGCAGCCAAGATGGGTCCCTTAACTATGGCTACACCTTC.

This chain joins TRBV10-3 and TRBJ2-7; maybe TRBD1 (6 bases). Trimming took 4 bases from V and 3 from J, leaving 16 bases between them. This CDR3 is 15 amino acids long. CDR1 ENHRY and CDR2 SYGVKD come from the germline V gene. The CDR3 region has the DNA TGTGCCATCAGTGCATGGGTGGGGGCAGGCTACGAGCAGTACTTC. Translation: CAISAWVGAGYEQYF.

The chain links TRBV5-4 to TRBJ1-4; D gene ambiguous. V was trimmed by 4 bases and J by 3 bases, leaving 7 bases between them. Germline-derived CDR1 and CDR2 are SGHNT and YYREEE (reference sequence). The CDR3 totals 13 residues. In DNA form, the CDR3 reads TGTGCCAGCAGCCCCGGGGCTAATGAAAAACTGTTTTTT. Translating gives CASSPGANEKLFF.

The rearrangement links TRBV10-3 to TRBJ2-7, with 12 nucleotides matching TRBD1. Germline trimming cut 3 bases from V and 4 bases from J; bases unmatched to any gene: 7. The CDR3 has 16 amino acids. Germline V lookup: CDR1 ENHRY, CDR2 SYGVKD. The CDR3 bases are TGTGCCATCAGTGATAGGGGACAGGGGGCTTTGTACGAGCAGTACTTC. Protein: CAISDRGQGALYEQYF.

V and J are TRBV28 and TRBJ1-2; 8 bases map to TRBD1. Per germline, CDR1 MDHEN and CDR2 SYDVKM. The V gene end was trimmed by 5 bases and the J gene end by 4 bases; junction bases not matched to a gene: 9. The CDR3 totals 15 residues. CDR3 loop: CASSVPGGASYGYTF. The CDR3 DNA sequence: TGTGCCAGCAGTGTACCAGGGGGCGCAAGCTATGGCTACACCTTC.

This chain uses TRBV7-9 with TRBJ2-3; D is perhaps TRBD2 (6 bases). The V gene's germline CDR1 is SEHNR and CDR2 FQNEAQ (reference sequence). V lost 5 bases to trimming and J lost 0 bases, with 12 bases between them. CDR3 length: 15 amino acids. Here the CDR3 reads CASSPASGSTDTQYF. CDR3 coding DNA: TGTGCCAGCAGCCCAGCGAGCGGGAGCACAGATACGCAGTATTTT.

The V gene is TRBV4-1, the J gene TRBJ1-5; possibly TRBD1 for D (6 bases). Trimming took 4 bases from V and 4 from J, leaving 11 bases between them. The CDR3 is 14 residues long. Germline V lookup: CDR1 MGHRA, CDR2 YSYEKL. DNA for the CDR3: TGCGCCAGCAGCCTCGGACAGTCGAATCAGCCCCAGCATTTT. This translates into CASSLGQSNQPQHF.

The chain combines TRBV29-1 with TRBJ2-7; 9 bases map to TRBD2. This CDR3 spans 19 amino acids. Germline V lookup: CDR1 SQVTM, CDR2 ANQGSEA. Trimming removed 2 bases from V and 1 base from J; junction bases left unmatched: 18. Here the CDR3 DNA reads TGCAGCGTTGAAAGTTTAGGGGTTAGCGGGAGACAACGGTCCTACGAGCAGTACTTC. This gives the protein CSVESLGVSGRQRSYEQYF.

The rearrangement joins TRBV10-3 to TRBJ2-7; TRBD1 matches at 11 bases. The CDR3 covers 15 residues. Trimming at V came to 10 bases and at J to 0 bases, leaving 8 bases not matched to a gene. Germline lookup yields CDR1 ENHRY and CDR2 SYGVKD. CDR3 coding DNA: TGTGCCAGCCCGGACAGGGGGCGGACCTCCTACGAGCAGTACTTC. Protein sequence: CASPDRGRTSYEQYF.

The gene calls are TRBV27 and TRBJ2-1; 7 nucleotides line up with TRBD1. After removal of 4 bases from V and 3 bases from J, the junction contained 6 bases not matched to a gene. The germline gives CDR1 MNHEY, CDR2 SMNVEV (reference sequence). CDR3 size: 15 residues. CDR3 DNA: TGTGCCAGCAGTTACCGACAGGGAAACTACAATGAGCAGTTCTTC. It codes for CASSYRQGNYNEQFF.

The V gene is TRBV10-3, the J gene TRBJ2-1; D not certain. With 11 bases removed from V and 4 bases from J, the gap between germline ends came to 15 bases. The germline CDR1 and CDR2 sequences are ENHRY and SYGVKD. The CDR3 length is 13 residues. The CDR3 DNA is TGTGCCTCCAGCATGGCTGCTTACAATGAGCAGTTCTTC. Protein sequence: CASSMAAYNEQFF.

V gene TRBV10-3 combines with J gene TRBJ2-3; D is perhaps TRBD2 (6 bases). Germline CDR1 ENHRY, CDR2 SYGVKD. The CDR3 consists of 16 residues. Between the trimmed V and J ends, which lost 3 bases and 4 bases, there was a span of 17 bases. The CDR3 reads CAISEARLVTADTQYF. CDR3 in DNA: TGTGCCATCAGTGAAGCCAGACTAGTGACGGCAGATACGCAGTATTTT.